This TCR beta chain was recovered during a study of radiotherapy plus CTLA-4 blockade in lung cancer. Germline V gives CDR1 LNHNV, CDR2 YYDKDF (reference sequence). The CDR3 spans 15 residues. V gave up 0 bases and J gave up 1 base, with 9 bases separating them. Study outcomes and limitations: In blood, early T cell clone dynamics reportedly predicted response best, together with interferon-beta.

The protocol was immunoSEQ multiplex PCR, while the TCRdb copy is restricted to in-frame clones and leaves out a portion. The data contain about 59,000 clones, approximately 67% of them singletons. Comments on this clone: Its target is not known.

The J gene is TRBJ2-5, the V gene TRBV15, with D tentatively TRBD1 (5 bases). Material: peripheral blood, obtained from a patient treated with radiotherapy plus ipilimumab. The clonotype comes from a human donor with non-small cell lung cancer whose response to radiotherapy plus ipilimumab could not be evaluated. DNA of the CDR3: TGTGCCACCAGCAGAGACAGGGAATTCCAAGAGACCCAGTACTTC. Its translation: CATSRDREFQETQYF.